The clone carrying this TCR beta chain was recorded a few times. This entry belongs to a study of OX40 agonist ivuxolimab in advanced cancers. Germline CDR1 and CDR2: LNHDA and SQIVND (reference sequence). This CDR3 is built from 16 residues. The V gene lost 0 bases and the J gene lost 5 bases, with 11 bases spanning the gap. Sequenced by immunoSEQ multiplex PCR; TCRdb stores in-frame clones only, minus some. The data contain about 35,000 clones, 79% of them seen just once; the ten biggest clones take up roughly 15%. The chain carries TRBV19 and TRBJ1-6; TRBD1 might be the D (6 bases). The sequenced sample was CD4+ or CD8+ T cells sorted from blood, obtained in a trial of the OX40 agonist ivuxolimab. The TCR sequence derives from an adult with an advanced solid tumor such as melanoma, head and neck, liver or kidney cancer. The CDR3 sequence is CASSIDPRTDNSPLHF. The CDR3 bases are TGTGCCAGTAGTATAGATCCCCGGACAGATAATTCACCCCTCCACTTT.